This T cell receptor (beta chain) was found in a study of CD8 T cells in Susac syndrome. Study findings and constraints: The Susac syndrome CD4+ T cell repertoires displayed no clonal expansion.

Concerning this clonotype itself: Its antigen is not identified.

The germline V gene has CDR1 SEHNR and CDR2 FQNEAQ (reference sequence). The ends were cut back, 5 bases at V and 6 bases at J, with 18 bases in the middle. The CDR3 has 15 amino acids. The authors reverse transcribed roughly 0.5 to 1 ug RNA with random hexamers. Coverage of TCR beta CDR3 amplification by immunoSEQ multiplex PCR extended to 54 Vbeta and 13 Jbeta. TCRdb independently ran MiXCR on the immunoSEQ multiplex PCR reads; one entry per CDR3 protein. The sample lists about 77,000 distinct CDR3 sequences; about 93% were seen once. This chain links TRBV7-9 with TRBJ2-3; D might be TRBD2 (6 bases). The sequence came from a human donor with Susac syndrome. The specimen was CD4+ T cells from PBMCs. The CDR3 nucleotides are TGTGCCAGCAGCGCCAGGCGGGAAAACTTCGATACGCAGTATTTT. Encoded protein: CASSARRENFDTQYF.